The clone carrying this T cell receptor beta chain is a singleton in its sample. With 8 bases clipped from V and 7 bases from J, the junction kept 9 bases outside the gene matches. Germline V lookup: CDR1 MNHEY, CDR2 SVGAGI. CDR3 length: 15 amino acids. The sample belongs to a study of blood T cell repertoires in COVID-19. About the research overall: The samples span acute and convalescent COVID-19 from the United States, Italy and Spain. From T cells, B-cell-depleted T cells, or PBMCs came the material, which was cDNA or gDNA.

Participants were aged 18 to 89 years from approximately 25 US areas. Researchers sorted participants into cohorts using their self-reported clinical history. Data came from immunoSEQ multiplex PCR; TCRdb stores just in-frame clones and leaves some out. The sample yields roughly 330,000 clones, nearly 90% seen once. Specimen: PBMCs or T cells enriched from blood (not recorded which). The receptor comes from a woman aged 25 to 39 who had recovered from COVID-19. V gene TRBV6-5 combines with J gene TRBJ2-1; 12 bases line up with TRBD2. The chain's CDR3 is CASALAGGSHNEQFF. Here the CDR3 DNA reads TGTGCCAGCGCCCTAGCGGGGGGGTCTCATAATGAGCAGTTCTTC.